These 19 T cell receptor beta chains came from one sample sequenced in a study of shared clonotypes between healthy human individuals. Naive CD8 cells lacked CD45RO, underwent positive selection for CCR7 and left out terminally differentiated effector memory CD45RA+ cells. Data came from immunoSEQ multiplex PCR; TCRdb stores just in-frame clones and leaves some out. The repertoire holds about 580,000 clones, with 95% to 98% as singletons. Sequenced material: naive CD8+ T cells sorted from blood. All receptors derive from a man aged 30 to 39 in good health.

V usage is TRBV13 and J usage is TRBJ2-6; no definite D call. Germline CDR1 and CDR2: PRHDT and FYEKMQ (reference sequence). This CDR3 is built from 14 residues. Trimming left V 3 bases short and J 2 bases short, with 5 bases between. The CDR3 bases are TGTGCCAGCAGCTTGTTTACTGGGGCCAACGTCCTGACTTTC. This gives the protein CASSLFTGANVLTF. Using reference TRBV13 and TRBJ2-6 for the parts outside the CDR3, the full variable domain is AAGVIQSPRHLIKEKRETATLKCYPIPRHDTVYWYQQGPGQDPQFLISFYEKMQSDKGSIPDRFSAQQFSDYHSELNMSSLELGDSALYFCASSLFTGANVLTFGAGSRLTVL.

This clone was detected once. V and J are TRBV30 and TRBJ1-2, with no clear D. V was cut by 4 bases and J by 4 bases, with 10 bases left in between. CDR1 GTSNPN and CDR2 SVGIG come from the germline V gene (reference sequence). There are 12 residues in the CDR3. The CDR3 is CAWNSAGYGYTF. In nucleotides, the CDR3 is TGTGCCTGGAACTCGGCCGGCTATGGCTACACCTTC.

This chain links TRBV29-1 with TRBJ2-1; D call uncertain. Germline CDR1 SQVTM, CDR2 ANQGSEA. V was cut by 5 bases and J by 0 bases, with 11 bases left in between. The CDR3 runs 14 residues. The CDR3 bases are TGCAGCGTTCAGGACCTGAGCTCCTACAATGAGCAGTTCTTC. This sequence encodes CSVQDLSSYNEQFF.

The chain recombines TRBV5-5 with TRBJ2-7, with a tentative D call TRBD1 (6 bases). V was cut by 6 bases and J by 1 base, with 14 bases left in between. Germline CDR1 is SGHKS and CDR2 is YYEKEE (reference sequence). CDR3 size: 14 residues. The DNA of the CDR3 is TGTGCCAGCATCGGGACAAGGTCATCCTACGAGCAGTACTTC. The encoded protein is CASIGTRSSYEQYF.

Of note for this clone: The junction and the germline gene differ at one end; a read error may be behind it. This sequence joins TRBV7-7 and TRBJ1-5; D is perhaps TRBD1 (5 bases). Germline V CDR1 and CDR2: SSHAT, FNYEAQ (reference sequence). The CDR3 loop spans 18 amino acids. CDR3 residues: CASSLDGTDENSNQPQHF. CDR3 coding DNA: TGTGCTAGCAGCTTAGATGGGACCGATGAGAATAGCAATCAGCCCCAGCATTTT.

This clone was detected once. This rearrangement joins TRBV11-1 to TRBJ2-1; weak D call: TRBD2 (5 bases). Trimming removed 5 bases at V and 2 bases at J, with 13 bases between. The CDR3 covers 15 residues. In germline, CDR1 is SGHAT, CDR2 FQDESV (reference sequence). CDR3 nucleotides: TGTGCCAGCAGCGCTCAAACTAGTCCCTACAATGAGCAGTTCTTC. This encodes CASSAQTSPYNEQFF. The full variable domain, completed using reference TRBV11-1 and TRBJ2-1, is EAEVAQSPRYKITEKSQAVAFWCDPISGHATLYWYRQILGQGPELLVQFQDESVVDDSQLPKDRFSAERLKGVDSTLKIQPAELGDSAMYLCASSAQTSPYNEQFFGPGTRLTVL.

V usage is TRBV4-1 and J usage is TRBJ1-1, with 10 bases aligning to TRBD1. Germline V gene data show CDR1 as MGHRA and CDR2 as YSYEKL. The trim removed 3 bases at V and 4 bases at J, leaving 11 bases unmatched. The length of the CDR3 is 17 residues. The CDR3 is CASSHGTGERRVTEAFF. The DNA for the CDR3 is TGCGCCAGCAGCCATGGGACAGGGGAACGTCGAGTCACTGAAGCTTTCTTT.

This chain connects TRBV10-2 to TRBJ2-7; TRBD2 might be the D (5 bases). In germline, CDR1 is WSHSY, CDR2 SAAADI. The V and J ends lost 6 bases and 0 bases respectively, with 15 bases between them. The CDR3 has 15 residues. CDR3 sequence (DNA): TGCGCCAGCAGGGTCTCGGGGTACAGCTCCTACGAGCAGTACTTC. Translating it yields CASRVSGYSSYEQYF.

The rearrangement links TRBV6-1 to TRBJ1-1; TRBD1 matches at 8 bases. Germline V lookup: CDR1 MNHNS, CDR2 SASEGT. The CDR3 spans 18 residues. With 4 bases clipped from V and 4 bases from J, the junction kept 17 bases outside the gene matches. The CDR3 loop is CASSAKRTGKVIFTEAFF. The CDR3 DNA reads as TGTGCCAGCAGTGCTAAGCGGACAGGGAAGGTAATTTTCACTGAAGCTTTCTTT.

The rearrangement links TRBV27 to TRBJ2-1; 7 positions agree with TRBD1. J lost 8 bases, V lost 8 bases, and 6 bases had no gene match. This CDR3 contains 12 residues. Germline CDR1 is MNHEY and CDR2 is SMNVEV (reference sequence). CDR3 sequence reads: CASGDRDDEQFF. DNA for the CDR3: TGTGCCAGCGGCGACAGGGATGATGAGCAGTTCTTC.

CDR3 sequence (DNA): TGTGCCAGCGGGGACTCAGATACGCAGTATTTT. Translated, it gives CASGDSDTQYF. This rearrangement joins TRBV9 to TRBJ2-3; maybe TRBD2 (6 bases). The CDR3 totals 11 residues. Germline-derived CDR1 and CDR2 are SGDLS and YYNGEE. V lost 7 bases and J lost 4, with 7 bases in between.

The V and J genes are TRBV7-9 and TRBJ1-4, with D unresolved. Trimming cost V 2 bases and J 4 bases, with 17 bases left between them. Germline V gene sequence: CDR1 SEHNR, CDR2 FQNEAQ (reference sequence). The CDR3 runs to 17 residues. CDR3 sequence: CASSLLGSGSGNEKLFF. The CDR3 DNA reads TGTGCCAGCAGCTTACTTGGGTCCGGATCTGGTAATGAAAAACTGTTTTTT.

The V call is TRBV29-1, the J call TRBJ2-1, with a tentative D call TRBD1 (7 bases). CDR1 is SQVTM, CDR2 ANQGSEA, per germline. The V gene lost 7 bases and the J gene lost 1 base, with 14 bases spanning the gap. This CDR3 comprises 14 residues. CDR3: CSAPGGISYNEQFF. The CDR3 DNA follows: TGCAGCGCCCCAGGGGGGATTTCCTACAATGAGCAGTTCTTC.

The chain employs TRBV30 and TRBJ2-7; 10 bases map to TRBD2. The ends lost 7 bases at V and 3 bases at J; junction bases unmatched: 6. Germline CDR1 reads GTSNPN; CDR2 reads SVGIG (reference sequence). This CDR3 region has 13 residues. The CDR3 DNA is TGTGCCTCACGGGCTAGCGGGAGCTACGAGCAGTACTTC. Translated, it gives CASRASGSYEQYF.

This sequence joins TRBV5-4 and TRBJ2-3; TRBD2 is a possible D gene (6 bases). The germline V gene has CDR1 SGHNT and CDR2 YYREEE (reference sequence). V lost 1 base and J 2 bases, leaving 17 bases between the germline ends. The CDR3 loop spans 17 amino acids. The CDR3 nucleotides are TGTGCCAGCAGCTTGTTTGGGCGGGATACGGACACAGATACGCAGTATTTT. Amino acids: CASSLFGRDTDTDTQYF.

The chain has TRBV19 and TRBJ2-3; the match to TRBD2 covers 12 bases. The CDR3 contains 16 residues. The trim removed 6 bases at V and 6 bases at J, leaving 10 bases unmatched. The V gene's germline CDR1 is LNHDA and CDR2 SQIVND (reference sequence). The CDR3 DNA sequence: TGTGCCAGTAGGGAGACTAGCGGGAGTGGGTTGGATACGCAGTATTTT. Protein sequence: CASRETSGSGLDTQYF.

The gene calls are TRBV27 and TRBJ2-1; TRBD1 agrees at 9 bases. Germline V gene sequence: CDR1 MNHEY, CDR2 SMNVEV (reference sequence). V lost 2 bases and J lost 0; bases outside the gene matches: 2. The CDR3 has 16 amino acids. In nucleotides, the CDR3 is TGTGCCAGCAGTTTAACGACAGGGGGCTCCTACAATGAGCAGTTCTTC. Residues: CASSLTTGGSYNEQFF.

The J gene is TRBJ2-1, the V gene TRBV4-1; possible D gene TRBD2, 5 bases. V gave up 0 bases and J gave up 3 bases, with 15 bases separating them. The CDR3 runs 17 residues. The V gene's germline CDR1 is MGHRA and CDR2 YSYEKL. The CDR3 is CASSQDLIGVIYNEQFF. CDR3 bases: TGCGCCAGCAGCCAAGATTTGATCGGGGTGATCTACAATGAGCAGTTCTTC.

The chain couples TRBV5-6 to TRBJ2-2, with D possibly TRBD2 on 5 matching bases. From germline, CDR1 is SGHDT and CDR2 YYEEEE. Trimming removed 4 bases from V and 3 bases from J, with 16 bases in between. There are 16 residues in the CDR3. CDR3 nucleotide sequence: TGTGCCAGCAGCCCTCGGTCGGGAAGTTACACCGGGGAGCTGTTTTTT. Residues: CASSPRSGSYTGELFF.